This entry features one T cell receptor (beta chain) sequence. The germline V gene encodes CDR1 MNHNS and CDR2 SASEGT. CDR3 length: 13 amino acids. V shed 6 bases and J shed 4 bases, with 10 bases lying between them. This entry comes from a study of T cell changes during pregnancy in multiple sclerosis. TCRdb's copy holds only in-frame clones and misses some; the assay was immunoSEQ multiplex PCR. This repertoire shows roughly 35,000 clones, almost 95% found once; its top ten account for approximately 1.1%. This clonotype originated in a female donor with multiple sclerosis, enrolled in a pregnancy study. The chain links TRBV6-1 to TRBJ2-1, with D possibly matching TRBD1 (6 bases). Sample: PBMCs (not recorded whether the cells were cultured). For the CDR3, the DNA is TGTGCCAGCAGGATGGACAGTTACAATGAGCAGTTCTTC. As protein: CASRMDSYNEQFF.